Given below is one T cell receptor beta chain in context. What antigen it recognizes has not been identified. Base qualities are not provided; no much larger clone lies one nucleotide away. Library prep was done by the immunoSEQ multiplex PCR assay. For the multiplex PCR, a mixture combining 60 forward primers for TCR Vbeta segments and 13 reverse primers for TCR Jbeta segments was used. A multiplex PCR assay on genomic DNA amplified the CDR3 region of rearranged TCR beta genes. Amplified TCR beta libraries were sequenced as 87-base-pair reads on the Illumina HiSeq System. Processing in the source paper ran as follows. A later analysis counted tens of millions of unique TCR beta chains across the 666 repertoires, and around 12 million of these chains were shared by at least two donors. Raw reads were error-corrected and collapsed into unique sequences with a nearest-neighbor algorithm that merged closely related sequences to remove PCR and sequencing errors. Alignment of CDR3 sequences to IMGT reference sequences was used to assign V, D and J gene segments. For a sequence to be retained, a match of at least six nucleotides to both a V gene segment and a J gene segment was required. Rearrangements were called productive when the CDR3 lacked stop codons and stayed in frame with V and J; all others were non-productive. CDR3 was defined by IMGT convention, running from the second conserved V-encoded cysteine to the conserved J-encoded phenylalanine. The earlier analysis of roughly 590 of the donors excluded sequences that lacked an unambiguous match to a single V gene segment. An earlier analysis of 450 to 650 of the donors called V segments functional above 56.7% productive rearrangements and segregating when the between-donor standard deviation exceeded 5%. A statistical classification framework was developed to diagnose cytomegalovirus status using the catalog of TCR beta chain sequences. In a later analysis, V and J genes were assigned by comparing TCR nucleotide sequences against IMGT/GENE-DB human TR gene sequences. The TCRdist pipeline was used in a later analysis to assign CDR3 sequences and most-parsimonious VDJ recombination scenarios. In a later analysis, each TCR beta chain was defined by its CDR3 amino acid sequence together with its V-gene family, and reads lacking a unique V-gene family were excluded. A later analysis removed several hundred highly shared, low-generation-probability nucleotide sequences to deal with suspected cross-contamination and a sequencing artifact. For each public chain, a later analysis derived a clonal expansion index from normalized ranks of inferred template counts within each repertoire. In a later analysis, generation probabilities were computed with a VDJ recombination model fitted to out-of-frame rearrangements, and the resulting probabilities were checked against IGoR. In a later analysis, TCR-TCR, TCR-HLA and TCR-CMV co-occurrence was scored with hypergeometric tests, and a repertoire-size bias correction was applied to TCR pairs. A later analysis estimated false discovery rates by permuting HLA or CMV assignments 20 times. In a later analysis, co-occurring TCRs were grouped using DBSCAN, and TCRdist sequence similarity was added for clustering within HLA-allele-positive subsets. For co-occurrence clustering, repertoires with fewer than 30,000 or more than 120,000 public chains were excluded, along with 5 or 6 repertoires with anomalous nucleotide sharing. The immuneACCESS repertoire file appears here via TCRdb, limited to in-frame rearrangements. These files lack a portion of the clones; in checked studies, under half of the deficit traces to unresolved V genes, and the cause of the others is not known. V, J and clone size are taken as reported in that table, and D and trimming were inferred from the DNA itself. This sample is represented by 150,000 to 200,000 clones; roughly nine tenths of them were singletons. The top ten constitute about 0.24% of the sample.

The data belong to a study of cytomegalovirus exposure and HLA in healthy donors (dated by TCRdb to between 2016 and 2019). In the study overall: An earlier analysis of approximately 600 of the donors reported more than 250 Gb of sequence data and more than 90 million unique TCR beta sequences from about 179 million T cells. About 320 gigabases of sequencing data and tens of millions of unique TCR sequences were included in an early release covering over 600 HLA-typed donors. A later analysis re-analyzed previously published TCR beta repertoires from approximately 670 donors and added high-resolution HLA genotyping to study TCR occurrence patterns. In the later analysis, no new phenotypic data were used to find candidate immune exposures; instead, reliance was placed on TCR beta sequences and their occurrence across donors. A later genetic analysis used genome-wide SNP genotypes for about three fifths of the 666 donors, treating that subset as a discovery cohort. On average, roughly 200,000 unique TCR beta nucleotide sequences were sequenced per donor among about 400 genotyped donors of the cohort, with roughly 19% of those sequences being non-productive. To decide whether each TCR beta V gene segment behaved as functional or pseudogenic, an earlier analysis of approximately 600 of the donors relied on high-throughput TCR beta sequencing. Along with the roughly 670-subject first cohort, a separate validation cohort of approximately 110 different subjects was used. The T cell repertoires of about 700 subjects were profiled by immunosequencing and related to cytomegalovirus serostatus. The aim of the study was to test whether cataloging public T cell receptors could identify signatures of past pathogen exposure. Every repertoire in the discovery cohort had been generated on one and the same sequencing platform. About 5 DR-DQ haplotypes were handled as single units for association and clustering, since linkage in the cohort was strong. The genetic ancestry cluster associated with self-reported Caucasian donors included around four fifths of the roughly 400 genotyped donors. To predict cytomegalovirus infection status, the study brought together high-throughput TCR immunosequencing, statistical association of individual TCRs with disease status, and machine learning. HLA typing covered class I and class II loci at four-digit resolution. The number of typed donors differed by locus: about 620-630 for A, B, C, DRB1 and DQB1; about 520 for DQA1; about 600 for DPA1; and around 450 for DPB1. Donor age, sex, ethnicity and CMV serostatus were collected together with the repertoire data. Summary of the overall study and its limitations: Because counts were too low, under 20 rarely observed V segments, including chromosome 9 orphons, were left out of the earlier analysis of some 640 of the donors. V-gene and J-gene trimming of TCR beta chains was associated with a missense DCLRE1C variant in a later genetic analysis, and the association was replicated in an independent cohort. The only immune exposure information available for the cohort was CMV serostatus. A later analysis associated 16,951 TCR beta sequences with specific HLA alleles at a false discovery rate of 0.05. In a later analysis, most CMV-associated TCR beta chains were found to appear HLA-restricted, with HLA associations seemingly driven largely by CMV exposure. Three of the identified cytomegalovirus-associated TCR beta chains were confirmed in vitro to be specific for cytomegalovirus antigens. In a later analysis, HLA-associated TCR beta chains showed more clonal expansion and lower generation probabilities than non-associated chains that were equally common. The authors suggested that the approach could potentially be generalized to other disease states and immunological phenotypes. Because the 87-base-pair reads could not distinguish some IMGT-functional V segments, including TRBV6-2 and TRBV6-3, those segments were excluded. Because HLA typing was unavailable for some donors at each locus, only the typed subset was used in association tests. Linkage disequilibrium might explain the correlated functional status among segregating V segments, but an unknown experimental factor could not be ruled out. Broadly in line with IMGT annotations, most TCR beta V segments showed up in productive rearrangements about 87% or about 30% of the time in an earlier analysis of about 500 of the donors. Roughly uniform sequencing depth across donors was assumed in presence/absence analyses, although this assumption may not hold. When HLA alleles, especially DR and DQ, strongly co-occurred, TCR associations were difficult to assign to individual alleles. According to a later genetic analysis, donors in an Asian-associated ancestry cluster had fewer N-insertions in productive TCRs than the approximately 700-donor mean. According to a later analysis, parvovirus B19, influenza, CMV and Epstein-Barr virus appeared linked to several top co-occurrence clusters. Across donors, most TCR sequences were observed very rarely, whereas some public TCRs were present in many individuals. Cytomegalovirus status was reported to be diagnosed by the classifier with high specificity and sensitivity in both the original and validation cohorts. A later analysis found that TCR association rates varied across HLA loci, with DRB1 alleles showing the most associated TCRs and HLA-C alleles the fewest. In the study, about 150 TCR beta chains were listed as associated with cytomegalovirus. A further reported finding was that TCR beta sequences accurately predicted the HLA-A and HLA-B alleles for most subjects in the first cohort. This cohort had only TCR beta chains sequenced, and the lack of alpha or paired-chain data limited which features could be detected. The sequencing pipeline was judged likely to have produced a cluster of highly shared sequence variants as a technical artifact.

The germline V gene (reference sequence) specifies SEHNR as CDR1 and FQNEAQ as CDR2. Trimming costs V 5 bases and J 3 bases, and their ends lie 17 bases apart. Its CDR3 holds 15 amino acids, cysteine through phenylalanine. Just the 45-base CDR3 DNA is kept, in frame starting at base 1. The cohort consisted of fewer than 700 healthy bone marrow donors. At the time of sampling, every cohort member was nominally healthy, though immune exposures that went unrecorded were likely present. The donor was CMV seronegative and belonged to the group of over 300 seronegative cohort members. Every donor gave a peripheral blood sample, and the peripheral blood mononuclear cells from that sample were used for TCR beta sequencing. Genomic DNA was extracted from the blood cell samples with the Qiagen DNeasy Blood Extraction Kit.

The TCR was taken from a girl under three years old in good health and CMV-seronegative. The sample comprised PBMCs. The chain links TRBV7-9 with TRBJ2-7, with TRBD1 perhaps the D gene, on 6 matching bases. The DNA sequence is given as TGTGCCAGCAGCCTAAAGGACAGCCTATTCTACGAGCAGTACTTC. It is translated as CASSLKDSLFYEQYF. The CDR3, completed at both ends by the reference TRBV7-9 and TRBJ2-7 genes, gives the full variable domain DTGVSQNPRHKITKRGQNVTFRCDPISEHNRLYWYRQTLGQGPEFLTYFQNEAQLEKSRLLSDRFSAERPKGSFSTLEIQRTEQGDSAMYLCASSLKDSLFYEQYFGPGTRLTVT.